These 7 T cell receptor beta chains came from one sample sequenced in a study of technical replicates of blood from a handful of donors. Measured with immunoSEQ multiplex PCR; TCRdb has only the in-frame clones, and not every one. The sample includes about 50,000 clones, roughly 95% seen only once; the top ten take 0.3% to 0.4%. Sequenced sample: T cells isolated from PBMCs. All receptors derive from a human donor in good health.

CDR3 protein: CASSPRRSNPDTQYF. The CDR3 coding sequence is TGCGCCAGCAGCCCCCGCCGGAGTAATCCAGATACGCAGTATTTT. The gene calls are TRBV4-1 and TRBJ2-3; D call uncertain. V lost 4 bases to trimming and J lost 4 bases, with 15 bases between them. The CDR3 has 15 amino acids. Germline lookup yields CDR1 MGHRA and CDR2 YSYEKL.

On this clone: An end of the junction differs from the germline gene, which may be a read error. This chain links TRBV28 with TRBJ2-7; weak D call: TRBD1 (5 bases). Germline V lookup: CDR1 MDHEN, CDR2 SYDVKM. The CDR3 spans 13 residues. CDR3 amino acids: CASILTGAYEQYF. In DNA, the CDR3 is TGTGCCAGCATTTTAACAGGAGCCTACGAGCAGTACTTC.

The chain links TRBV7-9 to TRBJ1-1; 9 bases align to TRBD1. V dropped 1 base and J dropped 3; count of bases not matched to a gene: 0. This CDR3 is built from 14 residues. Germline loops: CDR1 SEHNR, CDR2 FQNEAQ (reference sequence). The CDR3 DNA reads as TGTGCCAGCAGCTTAGGGGACAGGGACACTGAAGCTTTCTTT. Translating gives CASSLGDRDTEAFF.

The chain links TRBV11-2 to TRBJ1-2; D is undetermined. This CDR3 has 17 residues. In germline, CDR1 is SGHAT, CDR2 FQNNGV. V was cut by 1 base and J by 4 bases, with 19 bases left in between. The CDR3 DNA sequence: TGTGCCAGCAGCTTAGGTTTATTGTCGACCGCAGGCTATGGCTACACCTTC. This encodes CASSLGLLSTAGYGYTF.

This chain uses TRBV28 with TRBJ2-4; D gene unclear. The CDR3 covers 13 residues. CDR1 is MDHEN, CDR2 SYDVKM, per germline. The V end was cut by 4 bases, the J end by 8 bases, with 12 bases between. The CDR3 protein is CASSSLTLDIQYF. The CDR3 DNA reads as TGTGCCAGCAGTTCGCTGACTCTGGACATTCAGTACTTC.

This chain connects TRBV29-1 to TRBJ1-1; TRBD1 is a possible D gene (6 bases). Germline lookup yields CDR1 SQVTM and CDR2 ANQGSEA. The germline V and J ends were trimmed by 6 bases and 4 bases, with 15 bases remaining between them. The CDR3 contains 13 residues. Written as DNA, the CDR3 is TGCAGCGTCTTGGACCAGGGGAGCACTGAAGCTTTCTTT. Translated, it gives CSVLDQGSTEAFF. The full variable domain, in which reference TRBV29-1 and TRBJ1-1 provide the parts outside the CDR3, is SAVISQKPSRDICQRGTSLTIQCQVDSQVTMMFWYRQQPGQSLTLIATANQGSEATYESGFVIDKFPISRPNLTFSTLTVSNMSPEDSSIYLCSVLDQGSTEAFFGQGTRLTVV.

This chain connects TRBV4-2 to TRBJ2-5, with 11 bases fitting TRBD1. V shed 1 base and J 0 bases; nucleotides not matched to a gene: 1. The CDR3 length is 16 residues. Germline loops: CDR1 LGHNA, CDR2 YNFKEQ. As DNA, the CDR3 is TGTGCCAGCAGCCAAGGGACAGGGGGCCACCAAGAGACCCAGTACTTC. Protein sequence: CASSQGTGGHQETQYF.